A single TCR beta chain is shown here with its context. The antigen it binds to is not known. No qualities accompany the bases; no much larger clone lies one base away. The donors were healthy, HIV-negative adults with no recently reported acute infections or vaccinations. All donors were Caucasian adults living in Nashville, Tennessee, USA. CD4+ T cells were enriched through magnetic negative selection, after which naive cells were positively selected on CD45RA and the remaining negative fraction served as the memory subset. Blood was collected by leukapheresis, and PBMCs were isolated by Ficoll-Histopaque density gradient centrifugation and then cryopreserved in liquid nitrogen vapor phase. Analytical flow cytometry was used to check the purity and quantity of every magnetically sorted T cell population. From each sorted fraction, genomic DNA was isolated and quantified by UV absorbance on a Nanodrop 2000c.

The sample originates from a study of shared clonotypes between healthy human individuals (dated by TCRdb to the early 2020s). Concerning the study at large: Three men and a couple of women, aged 18 to 49 years, made up the cohort. For each donor, CD4 naive and CD4 memory were each run on three plates, CD8 naive on two plates, and CD8 memory on one plate. Blood TCR repertoires of several healthy adults were deeply sequenced to estimate repertoire size and the extent of clonotype sharing between individuals. To increase sequencing depth and limit assay-specific biases, different laboratories used diverse techniques to prepare libraries and sequence TCR repertoires. Leukapheresis yielded between about 0.94 and 9 billion PBMCs per donor.

Measured from the cysteine to the phenylalanine, the CDR3 is 17 residues long. CDR3 DNA is the only sequence kept; it has 51 bases, read in frame from the first base. The junction shows trimming of 0 bases on V and 9 bases on J, and the gene matches do not reach 13 bases of it. As encoded in the germline V gene, CDR1 is SGDLS while CDR2 is YYNGEE. What the work shows at the level of the full study, not this receptor alone: The small number of donors limited the genetic and exposure-history diversity represented. Only blood was sampled, and tissue TCR repertoires likely differ from those in blood. Rarefaction of sorted-subset datasets indicated incomplete sequencing despite the large sequencing depth. Naive subsets generally had larger estimated clonotype richness than memory subsets. Pairwise subsampling led to the expectation that sequencing depth would affect the degree of clonotype sharing among donors. Compared with non-shared clonotypes, the clonotypes found in all four sorted-subset donors had higher generation probabilities. Sharing across a few donors was observed for around 4.8% of naive CD4, under 4% of naive CD8, about 2.5% of memory CD4, and roughly 0.43% of memory CD8 clonotypes.

TCR CDR3 regions were amplified from genomic DNA by multiplex PCR using the deep immunoSEQ assay. Extracted genomic DNA from each cell subset was distributed evenly across all wells of several immunoSEQ 96-well plates, and each plate was treated as a replicate. For sorted subsets, approximately 200 ng of genomic DNA, equivalent to roughly 30,000 T cell genomes, went into each replicate PCR. Purified libraries were measured with a Qubit 3.0 fluorometer, size-checked on a Bioanalyzer 2100, and measured again with the KAPA Library Quantification kit. A separate single-read 150-cycle Illumina NextSeq 550 flow cell was used to sequence each immunoSEQ 96-well plate. As for the authors' bioinformatics: Because only junctional sequences without quality scores were contained in the immunoSEQ output, filtering matching that applied to full-length reads could not be performed. Sequences were annotated with PyIR, a Python wrapper for IgBLAST v1.9, using IMGT germline references to assign V/J genes and CDR3. Reads with weak V/J assignments (E-value above 1e-6), missing CDR3, stop codons, out-of-frame junctions, or ambiguous translated residues were removed. A V3J clonotype was defined by an identical inferred V gene, J gene, and CDR3 amino acid sequence. To compute the percentage overlap between repertoires, the number of shared unique clonotypes was divided by the size of the smaller repertoire. Repertoire richness was assessed with RTK rarefaction, the Chao1 estimator, and Recon v2.1 estimates of unobserved clonotypes. OLGA was used to compute generation probabilities for all TCRbeta clonotypes that the gDNA method yielded from a few donors. TCRdb limited this immuneACCESS table to in-frame rearrangements with V and J called. A share of clones is missing; checked studies link under half to unresolved V genes, and the rest is unexplained. Clone size and the V and J calls come from that table; the DNA yielded D and trimming. The sample data list more than 550,000 clones, and roughly 72% of these were observed just once. The top ten hold under 2% of the sample.

The chain is encoded by TRBV9 joined to TRBJ2-1; 9 bases in between match TRBD2. The clonotype originates from a woman in her 30s in good health. The specimen sequenced was memory CD4+ T cells sorted from blood. The cell subset or site label on this specimen signifies: CD45RA-negative fraction. CDR3 sequence: CASSVARSRTSVGEQFF. The nucleotide sequence is given as TGTGCCAGCAGCGTAGCTAGGTCGAGGACTAGCGTCGGTGAGCAGTTCTTC.